Sequencing of this T cell receptor (beta chain) was carried out in a study of blood T cell repertoires in COVID-19. TCRdb's copy holds only in-frame clones and misses some; the assay was immunoSEQ multiplex PCR. The repertoire holds about 87,000 clones, with 85% to 90% as singletons. The CDR3 is 16 amino acids. V was clipped by 6 bases and J by 10 bases; unmatched bases: 10. Germline CDR1 MNHEY, CDR2 SVGEGT. The J gene is TRBJ2-1, the V gene TRBV6-2 or TRBV6-3; 15 bases fit TRBD2. The sequence was collected from an elderly woman with active COVID-19. The specimen sequenced was peripheral blood. CDR3 in DNA: TGTGCCAGCAGACCTCGGGGGGGACTAGCGGGAGGCGAGCAGTTCTTC. Translated: CASRPRGGLAGGEQFF.